The 8 T cell receptor beta chains listed next were all sequenced from one sample in a study of shared clonotypes between healthy human individuals. Profiled with immunoSEQ multiplex PCR; TCRdb holds only in-frame clones, not every one. Found here are roughly 76,000 clones, about 61% of them singletons; the top ten hold about 51%. The sequencing input was memory CD8+ T cells sorted from blood. Subset specified: CD45RO+ cells pooled with CCR7-negative TemRA cells. Every receptor here comes from a young man in good health.

This clone occurred many times. V and J are TRBV6-5 and TRBJ2-5, with 7 bases matching TRBD1. Germline V lookup: CDR1 MNHEY, CDR2 SVGAGI. The CDR3 sequence is 13 residues long. V shed 4 bases, J shed 5 bases, and the junction held 4 bases outside the gene matches. The CDR3 nucleotides are TGTGCCAGCAGTTCGGGACAGTTTGAGACCCAGTACTTC. This gives the protein CASSSGQFETQYF.

The V gene is TRBV7-2, the J gene TRBJ2-7, with a weak D call TRBD2 (5 bases). V lost 6 bases and J lost 4, with 16 bases in between. The length of the CDR3 is 14 residues. Germline CDR1 and CDR2: SGHTA and FQGNSA. In DNA, the CDR3 is TGTGCCAGCAGAAGCGGACCTATATCTTACGAGCAGTACTTC. Its protein product is CASRSGPISYEQYF. Full variable domain (remainder filled in from reference TRBV7-2 and TRBJ2-7): GAGVSQSPSNKVTEKGKDVELRCDPISGHTALYWYRQSLGQGLEFLIYFQGNSAPDKSGLPSDRFSAERTGGSVSTLTIQRTQQEDSAVYLCASRSGPISYEQYFGPGTRLTVT.

V usage is TRBV30 and J usage is TRBJ2-5; 7 bases are a match to TRBD2. Germline CDR1 reads GTSNPN; CDR2 reads SVGIG (reference sequence). The CDR3 totals 15 residues. Trimming cost V 3 bases and J 2 bases; bases outside gene matches: 9. The CDR3 DNA reads as TGTGCCTGGAGGGGCCGCGGGGGTAAGCAAGAGACCCAGTACTTC. Translating gives CAWRGRGGKQETQYF.

The chain's CDR3 is CASSLGGGILETQYF. The CDR3, as DNA: TGTGCCAGCAGCTTGGGGGGAGGAATTTTAGAGACCCAGTACTTC. V and J are TRBV11-2 and TRBJ2-5; a possible D gene is TRBD2 (6 bases). V shed 3 bases and J shed 4 bases, with 15 bases lying between them. This CDR3 has 15 amino acids. Germline V gene sequence: CDR1 SGHAT, CDR2 FQNNGV. The variable domain in full, with the rest retrieved from reference TRBV11-2 and TRBJ2-5, is EAGVAQSPRYKIIEKRQSVAFWCNPISGHATLYWYQQILGQGPKLLIQFQNNGVVDDSQLPKDRFSAERLKGVDSTLKIQPAKLEDSAVYLCASSLGGGILETQYFGPGTRLLVL.

The count of this clone is one. The V gene is TRBV18, the J gene TRBJ1-4, with TRBD1 matching over 9 bases. The germline CDR1 and CDR2 sequences are KGHSH and LQKENI. J lost 0 bases, V lost 5 bases, and 7 bases had no gene match. The CDR3 extends over 17 amino acids. CDR3 amino acids: CASSVTRTGATNEKLFF. The CDR3 DNA reads as TGTGCCAGCTCAGTAACGAGGACAGGGGCAACTAATGAAAAACTGTTTTTT.

This chain links TRBV7-9 with TRBJ1-1, with TRBD1 matching over 7 bases. The CDR3 has 15 residues. V was pared by 5 bases and J by 3 bases, with 9 bases of the junction left unmatched. Per the germline V gene, CDR1 is SEHNR and CDR2 is FQNEAQ (reference sequence). CDR3 residues: CASSTRGVGDTEAFF. The DNA for the CDR3 is TGTGCCAGCAGCACCAGGGGGGTCGGGGACACTGAAGCTTTCTTT.

The chain recombines TRBV7-9 with TRBJ2-7, with D maybe TRBD1 (5 bases). The CDR3 runs 15 residues. Germline V CDR1 and CDR2: SEHNR, FQNEAQ (reference sequence). The V end lost 2 bases, the J end lost 6 bases, and 17 bases lay between the germline ends. The CDR3 region is CASSLNVRVGGEQYF. The CDR3 DNA reads as TGTGCCAGCAGCTTAAACGTCAGGGTAGGTGGCGAGCAGTACTTC.

The chain links TRBV6-4 to TRBJ1-5, with no clear D. Per germline, CDR1 MRHNA and CDR2 SNTAGT. This CDR3 contains 12 residues. V lost 4 bases to trimming and J lost 7 bases, with 8 bases between them. CDR3 coding DNA: TGTGCCAGCAGTGCCTCCGGGCAGCCCCAGCATTTT. It is translated as CASSASGQPQHF.